Each of the 9 T cell receptor beta chains below was sequenced from the same sample in a study of T cells in Graves' hyperthyroidism and ophthalmopathy. Amplified regions were TCR beta CDR3 sequences from RNA transcripts. HTBI primers were used for first-round RT-PCR of the TCR CDR3. TCRdb used MiXCR to reprocess the multiplex PCR reads, holding one entry per CDR3 protein. This sample yields around 540,000 distinct CDR3 sequences, of which about 15% are seen a single time; approximately 30% belongs to the top ten. Sequencing was carried out using blood. The receptors were gathered from a woman aged 30 to 39 with Graves' ophthalmopathy.

This clonotype was seen more than once but under ten times. The V and J genes are TRBV18 and TRBJ2-1; TRBD1 aligns across 11 bases. This CDR3 region has 16 residues. The trim removed 1 base at V and 6 bases at J, leaving 5 bases unmatched. Germline-derived CDR1 and CDR2 are KGHSH and LQKENI. This chain's CDR3 is CASSPLPGTGGNEQFF. The CDR3 DNA sequence: TGTGCCAGCTCACCACTACCCGGGACAGGGGGCAATGAGCAGTTCTTC.

J is TRBJ2-6 and V is TRBV10-3, with unresolved D. The germline V gene has CDR1 ENHRY and CDR2 SYGVKD. The CDR3 consists of 15 residues. V was trimmed by 2 bases and J by 0 bases, leaving 5 bases between them. DNA of the CDR3: TGTGCCATCAGTGAGCCAGGCTCTGGGGCCAACGTCCTGACTTTC. This sequence encodes CAISEPGSGANVLTF.

The chain links TRBV20-1 to TRBJ1-4, with 10 bases fitting TRBD1. Germline CDR1 DFQATT, CDR2 SNEGSKA (reference sequence). Trimming at V came to 5 bases and at J to 12 bases, leaving 18 bases not matched to a gene. The CDR3 covers 16 residues. CDR3 bases: TGCAGTGCTTACGACCCGACAGGGGGCTTGGGTGGGGAACTGTTTTTT. It translates to CSAYDPTGGLGGELFF.

This sequence joins TRBV4-3 and TRBJ2-3; D is perhaps TRBD1 (5 bases). The CDR3 runs to 15 residues. Germline V lookup: CDR1 LGHNA, CDR2 YSLEER. Trimming stripped 1 base from V and 5 bases from J, with 13 bases between. CDR3 residues: CASSQGQGLIDTQYF. Here the CDR3 DNA reads TGCGCCAGCAGCCAAGGTCAGGGCCTCATAGATACGCAGTATTTT.

This clonotype was detected only a few times. The gene calls are TRBV12-3 or TRBV12-4 and TRBJ1-2; D gene ambiguous. The CDR3 has 14 amino acids. V was cut by 8 bases and J by 4 bases, with 17 bases left in between. CDR3 sequence: CASLASEELYGYTF. CDR3 DNA: TGTGCCAGCTTAGCTTCAGAGGAACTCTATGGCTACACCTTC.

This clonotype turned up a few times. The chain joins TRBV10-2 to TRBJ2-1, with TRBD2 as a possible D gene (6 bases). V lost 6 bases to trimming and J lost 5 bases, with 17 bases between them. The CDR3 consists of 15 residues. In germline, CDR1 is WSHSY, CDR2 SAAADI. The CDR3: CASSPGSGRDNEQFF. In DNA form, the CDR3 reads TGCGCCAGCAGCCCCGGGAGCGGGCGCGACAATGAGCAGTTCTTC.

This clonotype was seen at least ten times. The chain links TRBV18 to TRBJ2-1; TRBD2 matches at 11 bases. Germline CDR1 reads KGHSH; CDR2 reads LQKENI. V shed 2 bases and J 5 bases; nucleotides not matched to a gene: 2. This CDR3 is built from 15 residues. The CDR3 nucleotides read TGTGCCAGCTCACCAAAACTAGCGGGAGACAATGAGCAGTTCTTC. This sequence encodes CASSPKLAGDNEQFF. Full variable domain (outside the CDR3, taken from reference TRBV18 and TRBJ2-1): NAGVMQNPRHLVRRRGQEARLRCSPMKGHSHVYWYRQLPEEGLKFMVYLQKENIIDESGMPKERFSAEFPKEGPSILRIQQVVRGDSAAYFCASSPKLAGDNEQFFGPGTRLTVL.

There are many counts of this clonotype. The V call is TRBV6-2 or TRBV6-3, the J call TRBJ1-1; D may be TRBD1 (6 bases). Germline CDR1 and CDR2: MNHEY and SVGEGT. The CDR3 consists of 15 residues. The V end lost 6 bases, the J end lost 5 bases, and 19 bases lay between the germline ends. DNA for the CDR3: TGTGCCAGCAGGCTTACCGGACAGATGTGGACTGAAGCTTTCTTT. Protein: CASRLTGQMWTEAFF.

The chain joins TRBV25-1 to TRBJ2-7; the D is unclear. Germline V CDR1 and CDR2: MGHDK, SYGVNS. V gave up 7 bases and J gave up 1 base, with 11 bases separating them. The CDR3 extends over 13 amino acids. The CDR3 DNA is TGTGCCAGCAACGGGTACGGATCCTACGAGCAGTACTTC. Amino acid sequence: CASNGYGSYEQYF.